This TCR beta chain was obtained from a study of blood T cell repertoires in COVID-19. Study-level background: The United States, Italy and Spain were the sources of the acute and convalescent COVID-19 samples. Sources were T cells, B-cell-depleted T cells, or PBMCs; the material itself was cDNA or gDNA.

This clone was recorded only once. Participants, 18 to 89 years old, spanned fewer than 30 US areas. Study processing details: Estimation of nucleated cell counts was performed using reference gene primer amplification. Assay used: immunoSEQ multiplex PCR; TCRdb lists only in-frame clones, some missing. The V and J calls and clone size were taken over from that table, and D and trimming were inferred from the DNA. The sample holds some 240,000 clones; around 88% are singletons and the top ten take about 3.5%. The receptor comes from a middle-aged woman with acute COVID-19. Material: PBMCs or T cells enriched from blood (not recorded which).

The CDR3 loop is CASSRLAGGSTDTQYF. The CDR3 nucleotides read TGTGCCAGCAGCCGATTAGCGGGAGGTTCCACAGATACGCAGTATTTT. The V and J genes are TRBV3-1 (or the pseudogene TRBV3-2) and TRBJ2-3; 10 nucleotides line up with TRBD2. The CDR3 consists of 16 residues. J was trimmed by 2 bases and V by 4 bases; bases with no gene match: 6. CDR1 is LGHDT, CDR2 YNNKEL, per germline (reference sequence).